One sample yielded the 30 T cell receptor beta chains listed below, sequenced in a study of cytomegalovirus exposure and HLA in healthy donors. It was with 60 Vbeta and 13 Jbeta primers that the PCR ran. The assay was immunoSEQ multiplex PCR, and TCRdb's table has in-frame clones only and misses some. The table lists about 120,000 clones, roughly 82% of them singletons, with less than 4% in the top ten. Sequencing input: PBMCs. All receptors come from a human donor in good health.

The V gene is TRBV11-2, the J gene TRBJ2-2; D call uncertain. From germline, CDR1 is SGHAT and CDR2 FQNNGV. V shed 1 base and J shed 6 bases, with 12 bases lying between them. This CDR3 spans 15 amino acids. DNA for the CDR3: TGTGCCAGCAGCTTAGCCACACCCCCCTCCGGGGAGCTGTTTTTT. This sequence encodes CASSLATPPSGELFF. Drawing the rest from reference TRBV11-2 and TRBJ2-2, the complete variable domain is EAGVAQSPRYKIIEKRQSVAFWCNPISGHATLYWYQQILGQGPKLLIQFQNNGVVDDSQLPKDRFSAERLKGVDSTLKIQPAKLEDSAVYLCASSLATPPSGELFFGEGSRLTVL.

The V call is TRBV6-1, the J call TRBJ2-3, with 7 bases fitting TRBD2. The CDR3 runs to 13 residues. The junction had 3 bases not matched to a gene; V was cut back by 4 bases and J by 5 bases. CDR1 and CDR2 from the germline V gene are MNHNS and SASEGT. CDR3 bases: TGTGCCAGCAGTGGTATAGCGGGAGATACGCAGTATTTT. It is translated as CASSGIAGDTQYF.

This chain joins TRBV28 and TRBJ1-2; no clear D gene. The V end was cut by 5 bases, the J end by 2 bases, with 6 bases between. Germline assignment: CDR1 MDHEN and CDR2 SYDVKM. There are 12 residues in the CDR3. The CDR3 spells CASSPQNYGYTF. CDR3 sequence (DNA): TGTGCCAGCAGTCCCCAGAACTATGGCTACACCTTC.

CDR3 sequence (DNA): TGTGCTAGTGGTTCGTCCGGACTAGCGGGAGGTGTCCAAGGAGATACGCAGTATTTT. Encoded protein: CASGSSGLAGGVQGDTQYF. The chain employs TRBV12-5 and TRBJ2-3; the match to TRBD2 covers 14 bases. This CDR3 contains 19 residues. The V gene's germline CDR1 is LGHNT and CDR2 FRNRAP. The V and J ends lost 4 bases and 5 bases, in that order; junction bases with no gene match: 14.

The CDR3 DNA is TGTGCTAGTGGTTCCCCCCAGGGGGCTGAAGCTTTCTTT. Translated, it gives CASGSPQGAEAFF. The chain uses TRBV12-5 and TRBJ1-1, with TRBD1 matching over 7 bases. J gave up 6 bases and V 4 bases, and 5 bases lay outside the gene matches. Germline V gene lookup returns CDR1 LGHNT and CDR2 FRNRAP. This CDR3 spans 13 amino acids.

This rearrangement joins TRBV27 to TRBJ2-7, with no clear D. Germline V gives CDR1 MNHEY, CDR2 SMNVEV (reference sequence). The CDR3 length is 15 residues. The V end was cut by 0 bases, the J end by 6 bases, with 15 bases between. The CDR3 is CASSLSMQIVSEQYF. Written as DNA, the CDR3 is TGTGCCAGCAGTTTATCGATGCAGATTGTAAGCGAGCAGTACTTC.

This chain uses TRBV5-6 with TRBJ1-2; D is unresolved. The CDR3 length is 14 residues. Between the trimmed V and J ends, which lost 3 bases and 4 bases, there was a span of 13 bases. Germline-derived CDR1 and CDR2 are SGHDT and YYEEEE. CDR3 DNA: TGTGCCAGCAGCTCAGGACCTACTAGCTATGGCTACACCTTC. Protein product: CASSSGPTSYGYTF. Combining the CDR3 with reference TRBV5-6 and TRBJ1-2 gives the whole variable domain DAGVTQSPTHLIKTRGQQVTLRCSPKSGHDTVSWYQQALGQGPQFIFQYYEEEERQRGNFPDRFSGHQFPNYSSELNVNALLLGDSALYLCASSSGPTSYGYTFGSGTRLTVV.

This clone was recorded a few times. The CDR3 coding sequence is TGTGCCAGCATTTCCCCACAGACCCAAGCTTTCTTT. This codes for CASISPQTQAFF. The gene calls are TRBV6-5 and TRBJ1-1; no clear D. CDR1 and CDR2 (germline): MNHEY, SVGAGI. The CDR3 is 12 amino acids. Trimming took 7 bases from V and 9 from J, leaving 15 bases between them.

The gene calls are TRBV19 and TRBJ1-3, with a tentative D call TRBD1 (5 bases). The CDR3 is made up of 16 amino acids. The germline V gene has CDR1 LNHDA and CDR2 SQIVND (reference sequence). Trimming left V 0 bases short and J 2 bases short, with 11 bases between. The CDR3 is CASSIDPGGAGNTIYF. The CDR3 region has the DNA TGTGCCAGTAGTATAGATCCGGGGGGGGCTGGAAACACCATATATTTT.

A single count supports this clone. The CDR3 coding sequence is TGCGCCAGCAGGTCGACAGTCGCAACTAATGAAAAACTGTTTTTT. This encodes CASRSTVATNEKLFF. The chain combines TRBV5-1 with TRBJ1-4; D is perhaps TRBD1 (5 bases). The germline V and J ends were trimmed by 5 bases and 0 bases, with 11 bases remaining between them. CDR1 and CDR2 from the germline V gene are SGHRS and YFSETQ. The CDR3 consists of 15 residues.

This clone was counted a few times. The chain links TRBV5-4 to TRBJ1-5; D perhaps matches TRBD1 (6 bases). Per germline, CDR1 SGHNT and CDR2 YYREEE (reference sequence). V lost 4 bases and J lost 6, with 11 bases in between. The CDR3 loop spans 13 amino acids. Here the CDR3 DNA reads TGTGCCAGCAGCCTACAGGGAACTCAGCCCCAGCATTTT. Residues: CASSLQGTQPQHF.

This chain uses TRBV9 with TRBJ1-5; TRBD1 might be the D (5 bases). The germline CDR1 and CDR2 sequences are SGDLS and YYNGEE. Trimming pared 3 bases from V and 3 bases from J, leaving 13 bases between. CDR3 length: 15 amino acids. The CDR3 DNA is TGTGCCAGCAGCGCCCACGGGGGGTACAATCAGCCCCAGCATTTT. As protein: CASSAHGGYNQPQHF.

The chain recombines TRBV18 with TRBJ1-2, with a possible D match to TRBD1 (5 bases). Between the trimmed V and J ends, which lost 3 bases and 3 bases, there was a span of 14 bases. This CDR3 comprises 15 residues. Germline CDR1 KGHSH, CDR2 LQKENI. As DNA, the CDR3 is TGTGCCAGCTCACCCCAGGGCGGGGGAGACTATGGCTACACCTTC. Encoded protein: CASSPQGGGDYGYTF. The whole variable domain, filled in from reference TRBV18 and TRBJ1-2, reads NAGVMQNPRHLVRRRGQEARLRCSPMKGHSHVYWYRQLPEEGLKFMVYLQKENIIDESGMPKERFSAEFPKEGPSILRIQQVVRGDSAAYFCASSPQGGGDYGYTFGSGTRLTVV.

This chain joins TRBV19 and TRBJ2-5, with D perhaps TRBD1 (6 bases). Trimming pared 4 bases from V and 1 base from J, leaving 10 bases between. Germline V gene lookup returns CDR1 LNHDA and CDR2 SQIVND (reference sequence). The CDR3 extends over 14 amino acids. The CDR3 DNA reads as TGTGCCAGTAGTACCAGACAGGTCCAAGAGACCCAGTACTTC. This sequence encodes CASSTRQVQETQYF.

This clone came up once. The rearrangement uses TRBV14 and TRBJ2-1; 13 bases are a match to TRBD2. There are 16 residues in the CDR3. In germline, CDR1 is SGHDN, CDR2 FVKESK. Trimming removed 1 base from V and 9 bases from J; junction bases left unmatched: 6. In DNA, the CDR3 is TGTGCCAGCAGCCAAGCCGGACTAGCGGGAGTTAGTGAGCAGTTCTTC. It codes for CASSQAGLAGVSEQFF.

The CDR3 DNA follows: TGTGCCAGCAGCCAATCGGGGTGGGGCTTTGAGCAGTTCTTC. It encodes CASSQSGWGFEQFF. The chain joins TRBV16 to TRBJ2-1, with D possibly matching TRBD1 (5 bases). The V gene lost 0 bases and the J gene lost 9 bases, with 12 bases spanning the gap. CDR3 length: 14 amino acids. Per the germline V gene, CDR1 is KGHSY and CDR2 is FQNENV.

The V call is TRBV29-1, the J call TRBJ2-1; 11 positions match TRBD2. Trimming at V came to 2 bases and at J to 3 bases, leaving 0 bases not matched to a gene. Per germline, CDR1 SQVTM and CDR2 ANQGSEA. This CDR3 is 14 amino acids long. CDR3 sequence (DNA): TGCAGCGTTGAACTAGCGGGAGGCTACAATGAGCAGTTCTTC. It is translated as CSVELAGGYNEQFF.

The rearrangement joins TRBV2 to TRBJ2-5, with D unclear. The J call may be in error: the DNA end matches TRBJ2-7 better. Germline CDR1 and CDR2: SNHLY and FYNNEI. CDR3 length: 11 residues. CDR3 in DNA: TGTGCCAGCAGTGAAGCTTACGAGCAGTACTTC. Encoded protein: CASSEAYEQYF.

The chain links TRBV6-6 to TRBJ1-4; TRBD1 might be the D (5 bases). Deletions cut 4 bases from V and 0 bases from J, with 6 bases between. Germline CDR1 reads MNHNY; CDR2 reads SVGAGI (reference sequence). CDR3 length equals 14 residues. CDR3 in amino acids: CASSLTATNEKLFF. CDR3 nucleotides: TGTGCCAGCAGTTTGACAGCAACTAATGAAAAACTGTTTTTT.

The chain couples TRBV6-5 to TRBJ2-7, with TRBD2 identical over 10 bases. Germline CDR1 and CDR2: MNHEY and SVGAGI. The J segment lost 2 bases and the V segment lost 2 bases, leaving 3 bases of the junction unmatched. This CDR3 has 15 amino acids. This chain's CDR3 is CASSYTSGATYEQYF. In nucleotides, the CDR3 is TGTGCCAGCAGTTACACTAGCGGGGCAACCTACGAGCAGTACTTC.

This clone has more than one count but fewer than ten. The V and J genes are TRBV10-3 and TRBJ1-1; D is uncertain. The germline gives CDR1 ENHRY, CDR2 SYGVKD. The CDR3 is 13 residues long. With 3 bases removed from V and 2 bases from J, the gap between germline ends came to 7 bases. DNA for the CDR3: TGTGCCATCAGTGAACGCAGAAACACTGAAGCTTTCTTT. The encoded protein is CAISERRNTEAFF.

This chain links TRBV6-6 with TRBJ2-7; 7 bases fit TRBD1. In germline, CDR1 is MNHNY, CDR2 SVGAGI (reference sequence). The CDR3 is made up of 14 amino acids. The V segment lost 5 bases and the J segment 3 bases; nucleotides outside the gene matches: 7. The CDR3, as DNA: TGTGCCAGCAGTCTCCGACAGGGTCTCTACGAGCAGTACTTC. Amino acids: CASSLRQGLYEQYF.

The chain employs TRBV15 and TRBJ2-1; 9 bases align to TRBD2. With 5 bases clipped from V and 6 bases from J, the junction kept 11 bases outside the gene matches. In germline, CDR1 is LNHNV, CDR2 YYDKDF (reference sequence). CDR3 length equals 16 residues. Here the CDR3 DNA reads TGTGCCACCAGCGGCTACCCCTTTAGCGGGGGCAATGAGCAGTTCTTC. Amino acid sequence: CATSGYPFSGGNEQFF.

This chain joins TRBV5-8 and TRBJ1-5, with D uncertain. The germline gives CDR1 SGHTS, CDR2 YDEGEE. This CDR3 is built from 16 residues. Trimming left V 0 bases short and J 3 bases short, with 13 bases between. CDR3 sequence: CASSLVALGINQPQHF. The CDR3 coding sequence is TGTGCCAGCAGCTTGGTTGCCTTGGGCATCAATCAGCCCCAGCATTTT.

The V and J genes are TRBV19 and TRBJ2-3; TRBD2 might be the D (6 bases). In germline, CDR1 is LNHDA, CDR2 SQIVND (reference sequence). The V end was cut by 8 bases, the J end by 4 bases, with 10 bases between. The CDR3 contains 12 residues. As DNA, the CDR3 is TGTGCCAGTCTGGGGGGAGCAGATACGCAGTATTTT. Its translation: CASLGGADTQYF.

In the case of this clone: Other DNA sequences in the same sample also yield this CDR3. The chain links TRBV5-1 to TRBJ2-3; the match to TRBD1 covers 9 bases. V dropped 3 bases and J dropped 2; count of bases not matched to a gene: 7. The CDR3 has 16 amino acids. Germline-derived CDR1 and CDR2 are SGHRS and YFSETQ. The CDR3 nucleotides are TGCGCCAGCAGCTCGGGACAGGGATGGCTCACAGATACGCAGTATTTT. Its translation is CASSSGQGWLTDTQYF. The full variable domain, its missing parts supplied by reference TRBV5-1 and TRBJ2-3, is KAGVTQTPRYLIKTRGQQVTLSCSPISGHRSVSWYQQTPGQGLQFLFEYFSETQRNKGNFPGRFSGRQFSNSRSEMNVSTLELGDSALYLCASSSGQGWLTDTQYFGPGTRLTVL.

This rearrangement joins TRBV4-1 to TRBJ2-3, with 7 bases that match TRBD2. Germline loops: CDR1 MGHRA, CDR2 YSYEKL. This CDR3 is 18 amino acids long. J was trimmed by 4 bases and V by 0 bases; bases with no gene match: 13. CDR3 residues: CASSQEYRGRAEADTQYF. DNA of the CDR3: TGCGCCAGCAGCCAAGAATATCGGGGGAGGGCGGAGGCAGATACGCAGTATTTT.

This clone has only a few counts. The chain is built from TRBV7-9 and TRBJ2-1, with D possibly being TRBD1 (5 bases). There are 12 residues in the CDR3. CDR1 is SEHNR, CDR2 FQNEAQ, per germline (reference sequence). V was cut by 5 bases and J by 12 bases, with 14 bases left in between. CDR3 DNA sequence: TGTGCCAGCAGCCCCGTACAGGAGATGCAGTTCTTC. It specifies CASSPVQEMQFF.

The gene calls are TRBV28 and TRBJ1-2; maybe TRBD1 (5 bases). The CDR3 is 14 amino acids. Germline V gene data show CDR1 as MDHEN and CDR2 as SYDVKM. Trimming stripped 5 bases from V and 2 bases from J, with 12 bases between. CDR3 in amino acids: CASSRDLLNYGYTF. The DNA for the CDR3 is TGTGCCAGCAGTCGGGACTTACTAAACTATGGCTACACCTTC.

The chain recombines TRBV27 with TRBJ2-5, with D tentatively TRBD2 (5 bases). Germline V gene data show CDR1 as MNHEY and CDR2 as SMNVEV (reference sequence). CDR3 length equals 15 residues. The V gene lost 3 bases and the J gene lost 1 base, with 12 bases spanning the gap. CDR3 sequence reads: CASSLGAEPQETQYF. CDR3 DNA: TGTGCCAGCAGTTTGGGAGCGGAGCCCCAAGAGACCCAGTACTTC.